The subject of this entry is one T cell receptor (beta chain). What it binds is not known. This record belongs to a study of OX40 agonist ivuxolimab in advanced cancers. Study-wide results and caveats: On average, CD8+ T cells had more expanded clones than CD4+.

Assay: immunoSEQ multiplex PCR; the TCRdb copy retains only in-frame clones and omits some. The sample holds about 61,000 clones, 82% seen once. The origin of this receptor is an adult with an advanced solid tumor such as melanoma, head and neck, liver or kidney cancer. The source was CD4+ or CD8+ T cells sorted from blood, collected in a trial of the OX40 agonist ivuxolimab.

Here the CDR3 reads CASSADRTSYEQYF. As DNA, the CDR3 is TGTGCCAGCAGCGCGGACCGCACCTCCTACGAGCAGTACTTC. V is TRBV7-2 and J is TRBJ2-7; D remains ambiguous. The CDR3 runs 14 residues. CDR1 and CDR2 from the germline V gene are SGHTA and FQGNSA. Trimming removed 5 bases from V and 0 bases from J, with 11 bases in between.